Reported below is one T cell receptor (beta chain). No antigen is known for it. The input lacks base qualities; no much larger clone sits a single base away. The collaborating institutions used their own protocols to collect whole blood in K2EDTA tubes. For TCRbeta analysis, collaborators shipped samples as frozen whole blood, isolated PBMCs, or DNA extracted from either of those sample types. These data come from a study of blood T cell repertoires in COVID-19 (TCRdb year 2020). With respect to the entire study: Samples covering the acute and convalescent phases of COVID-19 were provided by collaborators in the United States, Italy and Spain. The material from the prospective study consisted of cDNA or gDNA derived from T cells, B-cell-depleted T cells, or PBMCs. The samples were drawn from two sources: the first 160 participants of the ongoing ImmuneRACE study, and some 1,300 subjects contributed by 6 global collaborators. Sample metadata almost always included a de-identified subject ID, COVID-19 status, age in years and sex. The repertoires were released in a freely available public database intended as a resource for research on the immune response to SARS-CoV-2. Where available, HLA class I and class II types were obtained from metadata supplied by the sample provider rather than from assay-based typing. Deeply sampled blood TCRbeta repertoires from subjects exposed to, actively infected with, or recovered from COVID-19 were included in the dataset. The full study reports these points: How much clinical and demographic metadata was included differed by source and by participant, and the metadata was provided uncurated.

The immunoSEQ Assay, a bias-controlled multiplex PCR, was used to amplify TCRbeta CDR3 regions from genomic DNA. The authors' pipeline ran thus. Nucleated cell counts per sample were estimated from amplification of reference gene primers within the assay. To quantify the absolute abundance of each unique TCRbeta CDR3 rearrangement, sequence reads were collapsed and filtered. Productive Simpson clonality was computed per sample as the square root of Simpson's diversity index over productive rearrangements. The table comes from immuneACCESS by way of TCRdb, which keeps in-frame sequences with V and J called. Part of the clones is missing from these tables; in studies checked, under half for an unresolved V gene and the rest for unknown reasons. V and J calls and clone size are given by that table; D and trimming were obtained from the DNA. For this sample there are roughly 40,000 clones; 86% appear just once. More than 15% of the sample comes from the top ten.

The germline V gene yields SGDLS for CDR1 and YYNGEE for CDR2. V lost 3 bases and J lost 0 bases; the stretch between them is 6 bases long. Measured from the cysteine to the phenylalanine, the CDR3 is 13 residues long. The DNA shown is the 39-base CDR3, in frame from base 1. This sequence uses TRBV9 and TRBJ1-1, with the D gene call left open. Sample: peripheral blood. The clonotype originates from a man aged 45-65 years in a cohort sampled during active COVID-19. CDR3 region: CASSGYMNTEAFF. The DNA is TGTGCCAGCAGCGGTTACATGAACACTGAAGCTTTCTTT.